This T cell receptor (beta chain) is drawn from a study of shared clonotypes between healthy human individuals. About this clone: What it recognizes is unknown.

Overall study findings and caveats: A reduction in generation probabilities was seen for non-shared clonotypes relative to those shared by all four donors.

The method was immunoSEQ multiplex PCR; TCRdb's version includes in-frame clones alone and lacks a portion of them. The sample carries fewer than 1.4 million clones, around 78% recorded once. This clonotype was sampled from a man younger than 30 in good health. Some clones in this sample may be carry-over from other donors' samples. Input material: memory CD4+ T cells from PBMCs. As for subset: CD45RA-negative fraction.

CDR3 in DNA: TGCGCCAGCAGCTTGGCTGGGGGAGGGGCTGAAGCTTTCTTT. It encodes CASSLAGGGAEAFF. This chain connects TRBV5-1 to TRBJ1-1, with D perhaps TRBD1 (5 bases). V shed 0 bases and J shed 6 bases, with 12 bases lying between them. The length of the CDR3 is 14 residues. Germline V gene lookup returns CDR1 SGHRS and CDR2 YFSETQ.